What follows are 9 T cell receptor beta chains derived from one specimen sequenced in a study of shared clonotypes between healthy human individuals. Generated by immunoSEQ multiplex PCR, the TCRdb table keeps only in-frame clones and is missing some. This sample has about 1.1 million clones, with more than 75% found just once. Sequenced: memory CD4+ T cells from PBMCs. Subset denoted: CD45RA-negative fraction. These TCRs come from a man aged 18 to 30 in good health. Some clones in this sample may be carry-over from other donors' samples.

This clone was counted between two and nine times. The rearrangement links TRBV29-1 to TRBJ1-3; D not certain. Germline V gene sequence: CDR1 SQVTM, CDR2 ANQGSEA. This CDR3 is 14 amino acids long. Between the trimmed V and J ends, which lost 0 bases and 4 bases, there was a span of 10 bases. The CDR3 protein is CSVEDASRGNTIYF. CDR3 nucleotides: TGCAGCGTTGAAGATGCGTCCCGGGGAAACACCATATATTTT.

This clone was observed once. Other nucleotide sequences from this sample produce the same CDR3. The rearrangement joins TRBV2 to TRBJ2-6, with D hard to call. Germline V CDR1 and CDR2: SNHLY, FYNNEI. The V end was cut by 6 bases, the J end by 0 bases, with 6 bases between. CDR3 length: 14 amino acids. CDR3 bases: TGTGCCAGCAGGGGTGGCTCTGGGGCCAACGTCCTGACTTTC. This sequence encodes CASRGGSGANVLTF.

The chain couples TRBV18 to TRBJ1-3; TRBD1 aligns across 9 bases. V dropped 4 bases and J dropped 4; count of bases not matched to a gene: 11. The CDR3 sequence is 17 residues long. Germline V gene data show CDR1 as KGHSH and CDR2 as LQKENI. The CDR3 DNA follows: TGTGCCAGCTCACTACCAACAGGGGGCGCAGCGGGAAACACCATATATTTT. It translates to CASSLPTGGAAGNTIYF.

The J gene is TRBJ2-4, the V gene TRBV5-8; 8 nucleotides align to TRBD1. The germline gives CDR1 SGHTS, CDR2 YDEGEE. The CDR3 extends over 17 amino acids. The J segment lost 3 bases and the V segment lost 0 bases, leaving 8 bases of the junction unmatched. The CDR3 is CASSLVSGGIGKNIQYF. CDR3 coding DNA: TGTGCCAGCAGCTTGGTGTCAGGGGGCATCGGCAAAAACATTCAGTACTTC.

The V and J genes are TRBV19 and TRBJ1-1; D is unresolved. V lost 7 bases and J 0 bases, leaving 12 bases between the germline ends. The CDR3 consists of 14 residues. Germline loops: CDR1 LNHDA, CDR2 SQIVND (reference sequence). The CDR3 DNA reads TGTGCCAGTAAGGCAGGTCCCATGAACACTGAAGCTTTCTTT. This translates into CASKAGPMNTEAFF.

This rearrangement joins TRBV2 to TRBJ2-1; D call uncertain. The CDR3 has 13 residues. With 1 base removed from V and 8 bases from J, the gap between germline ends came to 9 bases. Germline-derived CDR1 and CDR2 are SNHLY and FYNNEI. In nucleotides, the CDR3 is TGTGCCAGCAGTGAAGGGAGAACGGATGAGCAGTTCTTC. It translates to CASSEGRTDEQFF.

In the case of this clone: The same CDR3 also results from other DNA sequences found in this sample. CDR3 loop: CASSSYRGNYGYTF. In DNA form, the CDR3 reads TGTGCCAGCAGTTCGTACAGGGGTAACTATGGCTACACCTTC. The chain has TRBV28 and TRBJ1-2; 7 bases fit TRBD1. The V gene's germline CDR1 is MDHEN and CDR2 SYDVKM. V lost 4 bases and J lost 1; bases outside the gene matches: 3. This CDR3 is built from 14 residues.

The chain links TRBV7-9 to TRBJ1-1, with 8 positions matching TRBD1. This CDR3 region has 16 residues. Germline V gene sequence: CDR1 SEHNR, CDR2 FQNEAQ (reference sequence). Unmatched junction bases numbered 4, after V lost 1 base and J lost 0 bases. CDR3 bases: TGTGCCAGCAGCTTAGACCCAGGGGGCTTGAACACTGAAGCTTTCTTT. This sequence encodes CASSLDPGGLNTEAFF.

The genes are TRBV15 and TRBJ2-5; TRBD2 is a possible D gene (5 bases). Looked up from germline, CDR1 is LNHNV and CDR2 is YYDKDF (reference sequence). Trimming left V 4 bases short and J 5 bases short, with 11 bases between. The CDR3 is 13 residues long. CDR3 bases: TGTGCCACCAGCACGGACCCGGGGGAGACCCAGTACTTC. Translating it yields CATSTDPGETQYF.